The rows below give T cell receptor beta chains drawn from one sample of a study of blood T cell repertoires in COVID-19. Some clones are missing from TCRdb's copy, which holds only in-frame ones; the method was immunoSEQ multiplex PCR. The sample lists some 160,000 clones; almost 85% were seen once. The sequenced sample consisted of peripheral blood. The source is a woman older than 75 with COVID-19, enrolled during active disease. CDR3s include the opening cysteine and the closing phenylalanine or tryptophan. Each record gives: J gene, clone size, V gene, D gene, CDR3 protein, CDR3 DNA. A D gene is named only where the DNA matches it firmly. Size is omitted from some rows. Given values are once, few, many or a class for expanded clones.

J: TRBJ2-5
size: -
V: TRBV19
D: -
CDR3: CASSIGQNQETQYF
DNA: TGTGCCAGTAGTATTGGACAAAACCAAGAGACCCAGTACTTC

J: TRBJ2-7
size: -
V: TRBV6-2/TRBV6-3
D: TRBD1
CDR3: CASSKNRGSYEQYF
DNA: TGTGCCAGCAGTAAGAACAGGGGTTCCTACGAGCAGTACTTC

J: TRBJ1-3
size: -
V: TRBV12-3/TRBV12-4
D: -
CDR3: CASSSRESERTYF
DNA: TGTGCCAGCAGCTCCCGAGAGAGCGAGCGAACTTATTTT

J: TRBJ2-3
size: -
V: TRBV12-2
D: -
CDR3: CASRLTPPFLSTDTQYF
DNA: TGTGCAAGTCGCTTAACTCCTCCGTTCCTTAGCACAGATACGCAGTATTTT

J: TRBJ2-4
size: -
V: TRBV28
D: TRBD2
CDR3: CASRLRTSGPELAKNIQYF
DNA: TGTGCCAGCAGGTTGCGGACTAGCGGGCCAGAGTTAGCCAAAAACATTCAGTACTTC

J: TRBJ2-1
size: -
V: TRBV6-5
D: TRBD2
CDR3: CASTWGGRANEQFF
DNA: TGTGCCAGCACCTGGGGGGGGAGGGCCAATGAGCAGTTCTTC

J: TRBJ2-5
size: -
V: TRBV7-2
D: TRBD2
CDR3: CASSYTSGGFQETQYF
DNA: TGTGCCAGCAGCTATACTAGCGGGGGGTTCCAAGAGACCCAGTACTTC

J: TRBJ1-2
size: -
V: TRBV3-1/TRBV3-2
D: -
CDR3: CASSQDLALPSYGYTF
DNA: TGTGCCAGCAGCCAAGATCTTGCCCTCCCCAGCTATGGCTACACCTTC

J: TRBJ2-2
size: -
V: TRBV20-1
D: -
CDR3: CSAPSHGELFF
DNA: TGCAGTGCCCCATCCCACGGGGAGCTGTTTTTT

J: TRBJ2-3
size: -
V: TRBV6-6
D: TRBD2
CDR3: CASSYILAGADTQYF
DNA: TGTGCCAGCAGTTACATCCTAGCGGGAGCGGATACGCAGTATTTT

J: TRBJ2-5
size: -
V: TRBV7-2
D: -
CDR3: CASSFQHSFPAETQYF
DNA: TGTGCCAGCAGCTTTCAACATTCTTTCCCTGCAGAGACCCAGTACTTC

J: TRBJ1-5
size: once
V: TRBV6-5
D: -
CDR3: CATGAGTPNQPQHF
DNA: TGTGCCACCGGGGCCGGGACACCCAATCAGCCCCAGCATTTT